The present entry profiles one T cell receptor beta chain with its context. Its antigen is unidentified. The data belong to a study of cytomegalovirus exposure and HLA in healthy donors. Study-wide background: Per a later analysis, the 666 first-cohort and about 120 validation repertoires shared one platform. Findings and caveats of the study: Some TCR beta chains (roughly 150 of them) were listed as cytomegalovirus-associated. The TCR clusters that emerged in the first cohort tended, a later analysis found, to co-occur in the approximately 110 validation repertoires.

Only in-frame clones appear in the TCRdb table, and some are missing; sequencing was by immunoSEQ multiplex PCR. In the table there are around 200,000 clones, around 81% of which are singletons. This TCR was sampled from a woman aged 18-35 years in good health and CMV-seropositive. The sample taken for sequencing was PBMCs.

CDR3 coding DNA: TGCGCCAGCAGCGCCGGGACAGGGCCCTACGAGCAGTACTTC. This sequence encodes CASSAGTGPYEQYF. J is TRBJ2-7 and V is TRBV5-1; 9 bases are shared with TRBD1. The ends lost 4 bases at V and 2 bases at J; junction bases unmatched: 4. There are 14 residues in the CDR3. Germline loops: CDR1 SGHRS, CDR2 YFSETQ.